These 18 T cell receptor beta chains were sequenced from one sample in a study of blood T cells in healthy people across ages (dated by TCRdb to between 2014 and 2016). Preparation of the library involved 5' RACE. TCRdb names Illumina HiSeq 2500 as the instrument used. The second PCR ran for about 6 to 11 cycles and used a J-beta primer mix along with a sample-barcoded 5' primer. Through fastp at Q25 and MiXCR, TCRdb rebuilt clones from the public reads, retaining in-frame beta chains. Rows are combined by CDR3 protein, so each entry shows the most common genes and DNA. This sample gives 1.2 million to 1.5 million distinct CDR3 sequences in total; roughly 64% of them show up just once. Jointly, the top ten make up roughly 7% of the sample. Sequencing was done on a sample of blood. The receptor source for this set is a man younger than 35 in good health.

This clonotype has a handful of counts. CDR3 DNA: TGCAGTGCTAGAGAGGGCGTCGGTATCCGTGAAAAACTGTTTTTT. It specifies CSAREGVGIREKLFF. J is TRBJ1-4 and V is TRBV20-1; no clear D gene. The V end was cut by 0 bases, the J end by 7 bases, with 15 bases between. Germline V gene lookup returns CDR1 DFQATT and CDR2 SNEGSKA (reference sequence). The CDR3 has 15 amino acids.

Worth noting for this clonotype: The junction departs from the called germline gene at one end, perhaps through a read error. V usage is TRBV27 and J usage is TRBJ2-1; D is uncertain. This CDR3 has 10 amino acids. The germline gives CDR1 MNHEY, CDR2 SMNVEV (reference sequence). CDR3 in amino acids: CDGRFNEQFF. In nucleotides, the CDR3 is TGCGATGGGCGTTTCAATGAGCAGTTCTTC.

The rearrangement uses TRBV6-2 or TRBV6-3 and TRBJ2-6; no firm D call. Germline V gene lookup returns CDR1 MNHEY and CDR2 SVGEGT. The V end lost 7 bases, the J end lost 4 bases, and 8 bases lay between the germline ends. The CDR3 length is 13 residues. The CDR3 coding sequence is TGTGCCAGCACTACGTCGGGGGCCAACGTCCTGACTTTC. Protein sequence: CASTTSGANVLTF.

The rearrangement uses TRBV20-1 and TRBJ2-7; 8 nucleotides match TRBD1. CDR1 is DFQATT and CDR2 is SNEGSKA in the germline V gene (reference sequence). The CDR3 extends over 14 amino acids. V lost 4 bases, J lost 0 bases, and 5 bases stayed unmatched. This chain's CDR3 is CSATTTGDSYEQYF. DNA for the CDR3: TGCAGTGCTACGACGACAGGGGACTCCTACGAGCAGTACTTC.

CDR3 sequence: CASSSAGVGYEQYF. DNA of the CDR3: TGTGCCAGCAGTTCCGCGGGAGTCGGGTACGAGCAGTACTTC. The chain uses TRBV27 and TRBJ2-7; the match to TRBD2 covers 7 bases. This CDR3 has 14 amino acids. Germline loops: CDR1 MNHEY, CDR2 SMNVEV (reference sequence). The ends lost 4 bases at V and 4 bases at J; junction bases unmatched: 7.

The rearrangement links TRBV20-1 to TRBJ2-1; 10 bases are shared with TRBD2. CDR3 length: 12 residues. Trimming cost V 5 bases and J 6 bases; bases outside gene matches: 1. CDR1 is DFQATT and CDR2 is SNEGSKA in the germline V gene (reference sequence). CDR3 DNA sequence: TGCAGTGCTGGGACTAGCGCCAATGAGCAGTTCTTC. Translating it yields CSAGTSANEQFF.

This clonotype showed up just a few times. This chain uses TRBV29-1 with TRBJ1-1, with unresolved D. This CDR3 contains 9 residues. The germline V gene encodes CDR1 SQVTM and CDR2 ANQGSEA. V lost 3 bases, J lost 5 bases, and 1 base lay in between. The CDR3 sequence is CSVETEAFF. The CDR3 DNA sequence: TGCAGCGTTGAGACTGAAGCTTTCTTT.

CDR3 sequence (DNA): TGTGCCAGCAGTTTTGGGGCCACTTACACTGAAGCTTTCTTT. This sequence encodes CASSFGATYTEAFF. This chain uses TRBV12-3 or TRBV12-4 with TRBJ1-1, with D possibly matching TRBD1 (5 bases). The V and J ends lost 3 bases and 3 bases respectively, with 11 bases between them. This CDR3 has 14 amino acids.

The V gene is TRBV28, the J gene TRBJ2-7; 7 bases fit TRBD2. Trimming at V came to 3 bases and at J to 0 bases, leaving 5 bases not matched to a gene. This CDR3 contains 15 residues. CDR1 is MDHEN, CDR2 SYDVKM, per germline. Here the CDR3 reads CASSFQRGLSYEQYF. Written as DNA, the CDR3 is TGTGCCAGCAGTTTCCAGCGGGGACTCTCCTACGAGCAGTACTTC.

The chain carries TRBV7-8 and TRBJ1-1; D may be TRBD1 (5 bases). This CDR3 contains 13 residues. The V end lost 8 bases, the J end lost 0 bases, and 10 bases lay between the germline ends. Looked up from germline, CDR1 is SGHVS and CDR2 is FQNEAQ. CDR3 nucleotides: TGTGCCAGCGAGTGGGGGGTGAACACTGAAGCTTTCTTT. This gives the protein CASEWGVNTEAFF.

The V call is TRBV2, the J call TRBJ2-1; 7 bases map to TRBD1. J lost 6 bases, V lost 5 bases, and 10 bases had no gene match. The CDR3 consists of 15 residues. Germline V lookup: CDR1 SNHLY, CDR2 FYNNEI. Here the CDR3 DNA reads TGTGCCAGCAGTCGGGACGCCTCAGGGGGCAATGAGCAGTTCTTC. It is translated as CASSRDASGGNEQFF.

The table lists this clonotype with a few counts. The chain couples TRBV7-2 to TRBJ2-5, with D possibly being TRBD1 (5 bases). The CDR3 is 15 residues long. CDR1 and CDR2 from the germline V gene are SGHTA and FQGNSA. V lost 5 bases and J 5 bases, leaving 18 bases between the germline ends. Here the CDR3 DNA reads TGTGCCAGCAGCCCCACCAGGAGCAGGGTTGAGACCCAGTACTTC. Residues: CASSPTRSRVETQYF.

This chain links TRBV12-5 with TRBJ2-1; TRBD2 might be the D (5 bases). The CDR3 covers 18 residues. Deletions cut 7 bases from V and 5 bases from J, with 27 bases between. Germline-derived CDR1 and CDR2 are LGHNT and FRNRAP. The CDR3: CASENPLFAAGPHNEQFF. For the CDR3, the DNA is TGTGCTAGTGAAAATCCCCTGTTCGCGGCGGGTCCCCACAATGAGCAGTTCTTC. Full variable domain (rest looked up from reference TRBV12-5 and TRBJ2-1): DARVTQTPRHKVTEMGQEVTMRCQPILGHNTVFWYRQTMMQGLELLAYFRNRAPLDDSGMPKDRFSAEMPDATLATLKIQPSEPRDSAVYFCASENPLFAAGPHNEQFFGPGTRLTVL.

The sample holds a few counts of this clonotype. The chain employs TRBV7-2 and TRBJ2-1, with 15 bases fitting TRBD2. This CDR3 comprises 18 residues. Germline assignment: CDR1 SGHTA and CDR2 FQGNSA. V lost 3 bases and J lost 0; bases outside the gene matches: 3. CDR3: CASSFRTSGRGSYNEQFF. CDR3 nucleotides: TGTGCCAGCAGCTTCAGGACTAGCGGGAGGGGCTCCTACAATGAGCAGTTCTTC.

This clonotype was recorded a few times. The CDR3: CASGLDRAGGQFF. The CDR3 region has the DNA TGTGCTAGTGGTTTGGACAGGGCGGGTGGGCAGTTCTTC. The chain couples TRBV12-5 to TRBJ2-1, with TRBD1 as a possible D gene (6 bases). The CDR3 covers 13 residues. Germline loops: CDR1 LGHNT, CDR2 FRNRAP. V gave up 1 base and J gave up 12 bases, with 13 bases separating them.

In this sample, this clonotype turned up a few times. The chain is built from TRBV5-1 and TRBJ2-5; 12 bases match TRBD1. The germline V gene has CDR1 SGHRS and CDR2 YFSETQ. V lost 2 bases to trimming and J lost 5 bases; unmatched junction nucleotides: 7. The CDR3 loop spans 16 amino acids. This CDR3 reads CASSFTGTGGRETQYF. CDR3 nucleotides: TGCGCCAGCAGCTTTACCGGGACAGGGGGCCGGGAGACCCAGTACTTC. Full variable domain (missing parts from reference TRBV5-1 and TRBJ2-5): KAGVTQTPRYLIKTRGQQVTLSCSPISGHRSVSWYQQTPGQGLQFLFEYFSETQRNKGNFPGRFSGRQFSNSRSEMNVSTLELGDSALYLCASSFTGTGGRETQYFGPGTRLLVL.

The chain combines TRBV20-1 with TRBJ2-7, with TRBD1 identical over 8 bases. CDR1 and CDR2 (germline): DFQATT, SNEGSKA (reference sequence). The CDR3 loop spans 15 amino acids. V was pared by 1 base and J by 4 bases, with 9 bases of the junction left unmatched. As DNA, the CDR3 is TGCAGTGCTAGAGCCCCGGACAGGGCATGGTACGAGCAGTACTTC. Translation gives CSARAPDRAWYEQYF.

The chain has TRBV7-9 and TRBJ2-7; D not resolved. The CDR3 totals 12 residues. The germline V and J ends were trimmed by 3 bases and 5 bases, with 8 bases remaining between them. Germline V lookup: CDR1 SEHNR, CDR2 FQNEAQ (reference sequence). This chain's CDR3 is CASSLFGNEQYF. DNA for the CDR3: TGTGCCAGCAGCTTGTTTGGGAACGAGCAGTACTTC.